The source of this T cell receptor beta chain is a study of T cell repertoires in cytomegalovirus infection (dated by TCRdb to the late 2010s). About the investigation overall: Donor HLA type was relevant to the analysis, as public TCR beta signatures indicated carriage of CMV infection together with the matching HLA type.

The research as a whole found: The ex vivo response was dominated by HLA-C-restricted CMV-specific TCR beta clonotypes, which also provided the single most frequent clonotype in two of eight donors. In both this cohort and an independent roughly 350-donor cohort, the cumulative frequency of public TCR beta family members distinguished carriers of CMV infection plus the relevant HLA type.

As regards this clonotype: Its antigen remains unidentified. Base qualities are not provided; no much larger clone lies one nucleotide away.

Sequencing was performed on an Illumina HiSeq 1500. TCRdb handled the public reads itself, with Q25 trimming in fastp and clone calling in MiXCR, and kept productive beta chains. When rows share a CDR3 protein, they turn into one entry using the most common DNA and genes. The sample table holds 150,000 or so distinct CDR3 sequences, of which 17% were seen once. In total, the top ten clones hold about 17% of the sample. The CDR3 holds 16 amino acids from the cysteine to the phenylalanine. CDR3 DNA only is kept here, 48 bases in frame from base 1. The germline V gene encodes CDR1 MDHEN and CDR2 SYDVKM. V and J lose 6 bases and 1 base, and a span of 13 bases separates them.

The rearranged chain carries TRBV28 and TRBJ1-6; no D gene can be assigned with confidence. The clonotype originates from a human donor in good health (CMV status not recorded). Some clones in this sample may be carry-over from other donors' samples. Sequencing input: CD8+ T cells from PBMCs. At the DNA level, the sequence is TGTGCCAGCAGCCCGCGATTAATTTCCTATAATTCACCCCTCCACTTT. This translates into CASSPRLISYNSPLHF.